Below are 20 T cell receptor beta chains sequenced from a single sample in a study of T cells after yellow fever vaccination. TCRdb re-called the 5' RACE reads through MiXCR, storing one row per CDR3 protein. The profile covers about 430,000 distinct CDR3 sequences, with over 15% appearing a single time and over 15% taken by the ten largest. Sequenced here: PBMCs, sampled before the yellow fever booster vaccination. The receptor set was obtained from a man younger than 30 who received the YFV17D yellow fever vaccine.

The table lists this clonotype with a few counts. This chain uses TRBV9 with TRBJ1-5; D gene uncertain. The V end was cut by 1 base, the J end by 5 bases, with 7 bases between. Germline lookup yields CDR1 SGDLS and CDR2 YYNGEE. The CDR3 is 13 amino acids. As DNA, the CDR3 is TGTGCCAGCAGCGTACGGGCTGATCAGCCCCAGCATTTT. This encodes CASSVRADQPQHF.

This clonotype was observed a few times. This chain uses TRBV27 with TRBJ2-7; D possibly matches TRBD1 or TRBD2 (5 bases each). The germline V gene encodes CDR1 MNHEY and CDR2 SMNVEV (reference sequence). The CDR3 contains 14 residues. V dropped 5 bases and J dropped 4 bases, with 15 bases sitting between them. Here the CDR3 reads CASSPPPGTYEQYF. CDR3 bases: TGTGCCAGCAGTCCCCCTCCCGGGACGTACGAGCAGTACTTC.

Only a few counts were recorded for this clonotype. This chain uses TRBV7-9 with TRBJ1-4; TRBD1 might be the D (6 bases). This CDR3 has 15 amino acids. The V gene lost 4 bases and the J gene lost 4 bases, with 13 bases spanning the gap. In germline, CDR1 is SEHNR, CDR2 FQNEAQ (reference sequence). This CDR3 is CASSSTGSLNEKLFF. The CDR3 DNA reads TGTGCCAGCAGCTCCACAGGGAGCCTTAATGAAAAACTGTTTTTT. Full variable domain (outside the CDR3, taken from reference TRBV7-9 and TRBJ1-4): DTGVSQNPRHKITKRGQNVTFRCDPISEHNRLYWYRQTLGQGPEFLTYFQNEAQLEKSRLLSDRFSAERPKGSFSTLEIQRTEQGDSAMYLCASSSTGSLNEKLFFGSGTQLSVL.

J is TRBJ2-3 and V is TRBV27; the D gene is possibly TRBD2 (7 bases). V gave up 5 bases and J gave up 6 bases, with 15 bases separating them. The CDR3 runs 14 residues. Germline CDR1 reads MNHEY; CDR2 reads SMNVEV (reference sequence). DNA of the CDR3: TGTGCCAGCAGTCCCAGGGGTAGCGGGGATACGCAGTATTTT. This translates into CASSPRGSGDTQYF.

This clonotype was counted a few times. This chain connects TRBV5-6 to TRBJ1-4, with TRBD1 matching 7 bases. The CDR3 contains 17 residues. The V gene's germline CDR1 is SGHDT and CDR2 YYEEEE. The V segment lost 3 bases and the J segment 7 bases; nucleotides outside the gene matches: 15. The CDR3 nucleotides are TGTGCCAGCAGCTCGCCGGGACAGTACTCCAGCGGTGAAAAACTGTTTTTT. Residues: CASSSPGQYSSGEKLFF.

CDR3: CASSSGLAGRLDTQYF. The CDR3 region has the DNA TGTGCCAGCAGCTCCGGACTAGCGGGGAGGTTGGATACGCAGTATTTT. This sequence joins TRBV7-9 and TRBJ2-3, with 12 bases aligning to TRBD2. The CDR3 runs to 16 residues. CDR1 is SEHNR and CDR2 is FQNEAQ in the germline V gene (reference sequence). The V segment lost 4 bases and the J segment 6 bases; nucleotides outside the gene matches: 8. The whole variable domain, filled in from reference TRBV7-9 and TRBJ2-3, reads DTGVSQNPRHKITKRGQNVTFRCDPISEHNRLYWYRQTLGQGPEFLTYFQNEAQLEKSRLLSDRFSAERPKGSFSTLEIQRTEQGDSAMYLCASSSGLAGRLDTQYFGPGTRLTVL.

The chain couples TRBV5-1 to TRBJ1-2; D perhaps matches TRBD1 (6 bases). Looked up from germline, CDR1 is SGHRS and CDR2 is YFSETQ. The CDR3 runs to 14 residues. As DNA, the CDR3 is TGCGCTCCGCAATCGGACAGAGGGGACTATGGCTACACCTTC. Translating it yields CAPQSDRGDYGYTF.

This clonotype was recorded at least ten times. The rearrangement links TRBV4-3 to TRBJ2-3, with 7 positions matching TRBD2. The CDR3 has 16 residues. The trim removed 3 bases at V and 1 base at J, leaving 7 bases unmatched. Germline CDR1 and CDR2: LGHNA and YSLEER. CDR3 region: CASSQGMLAGTDTQYF. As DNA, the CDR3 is TGCGCCAGCAGCCAGGGCATGCTAGCGGGCACAGATACGCAGTATTTT.

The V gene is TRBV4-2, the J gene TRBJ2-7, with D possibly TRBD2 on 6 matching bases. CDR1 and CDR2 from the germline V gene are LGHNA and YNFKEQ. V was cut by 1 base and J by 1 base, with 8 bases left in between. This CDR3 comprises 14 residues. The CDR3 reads CASSQVSGSYEQYF. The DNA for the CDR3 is TGTGCCAGCAGCCAAGTAAGCGGGTCCTACGAGCAGTACTTC.

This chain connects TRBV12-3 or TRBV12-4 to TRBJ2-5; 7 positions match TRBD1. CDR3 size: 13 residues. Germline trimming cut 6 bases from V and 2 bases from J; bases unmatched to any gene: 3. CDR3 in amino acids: CASRGQLQETQYF. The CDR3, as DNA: TGTGCCAGCAGGGGACAGTTGCAAGAGACCCAGTACTTC.

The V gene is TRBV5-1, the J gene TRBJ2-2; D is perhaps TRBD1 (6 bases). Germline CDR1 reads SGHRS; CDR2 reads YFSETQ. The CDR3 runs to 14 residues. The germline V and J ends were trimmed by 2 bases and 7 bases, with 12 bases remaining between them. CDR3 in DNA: TGCGCCAGCAGCTTCGGACAGCGTCACGGGGAGCTGTTTTTT. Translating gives CASSFGQRHGELFF.

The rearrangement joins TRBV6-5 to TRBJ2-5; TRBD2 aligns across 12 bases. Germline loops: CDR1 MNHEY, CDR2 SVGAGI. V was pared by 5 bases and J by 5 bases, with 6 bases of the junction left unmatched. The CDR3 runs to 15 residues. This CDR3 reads CASSGLAGGHETQYF. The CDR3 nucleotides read TGTGCCAGCAGTGGTCTAGCGGGGGGGCACGAGACCCAGTACTTC.

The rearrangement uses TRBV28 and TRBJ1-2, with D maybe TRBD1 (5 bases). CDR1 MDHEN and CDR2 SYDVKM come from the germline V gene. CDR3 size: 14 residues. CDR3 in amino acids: CAVGTAIESYGYTF. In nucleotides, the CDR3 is TGTGCTGTCGGGACGGCGATTGAGAGCTATGGCTACACCTTC.

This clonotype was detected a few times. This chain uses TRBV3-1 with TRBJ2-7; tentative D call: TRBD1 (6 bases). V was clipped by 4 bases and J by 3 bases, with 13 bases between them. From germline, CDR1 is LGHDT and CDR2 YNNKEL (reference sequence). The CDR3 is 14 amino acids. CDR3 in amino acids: CASSPCQGHYEQYV. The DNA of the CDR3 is TGTGCCAGCAGCCCCTGCCAGGGGCACTACGAGCAGTACGTC.

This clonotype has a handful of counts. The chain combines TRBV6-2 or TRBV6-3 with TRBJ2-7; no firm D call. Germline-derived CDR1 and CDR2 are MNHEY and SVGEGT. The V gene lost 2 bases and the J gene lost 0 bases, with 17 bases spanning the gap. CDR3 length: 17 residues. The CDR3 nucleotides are TGTGCCAGCAGTTACCGAAGCGAGAAGGATCTCTCCTACGAGCAGTACGTC. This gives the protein CASSYRSEKDLSYEQYV.

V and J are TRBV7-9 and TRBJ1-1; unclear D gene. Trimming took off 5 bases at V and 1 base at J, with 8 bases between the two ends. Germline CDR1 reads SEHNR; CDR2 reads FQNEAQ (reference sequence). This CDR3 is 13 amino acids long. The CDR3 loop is CASSRAANTEAFF. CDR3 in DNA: TGTGCCAGCAGCCGCGCAGCGAACACTGAAGCTTTCTTT.

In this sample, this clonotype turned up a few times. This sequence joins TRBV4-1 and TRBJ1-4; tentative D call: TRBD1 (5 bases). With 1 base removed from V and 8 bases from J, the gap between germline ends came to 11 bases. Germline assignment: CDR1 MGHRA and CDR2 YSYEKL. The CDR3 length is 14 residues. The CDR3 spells CASSQAQGGEKLFF. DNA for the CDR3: TGCGCCAGCAGCCAAGCGCAGGGTGGCGAAAAACTGTTTTTT.

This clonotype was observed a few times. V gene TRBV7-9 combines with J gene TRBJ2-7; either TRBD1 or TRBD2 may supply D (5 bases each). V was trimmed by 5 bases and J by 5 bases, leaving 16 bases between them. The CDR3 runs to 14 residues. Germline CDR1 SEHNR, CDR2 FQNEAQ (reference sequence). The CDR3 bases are TGTGCCAGCAGCCCCTTTCGGGGCCCCCACGAGCAGTACTTC. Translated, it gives CASSPFRGPHEQYF.

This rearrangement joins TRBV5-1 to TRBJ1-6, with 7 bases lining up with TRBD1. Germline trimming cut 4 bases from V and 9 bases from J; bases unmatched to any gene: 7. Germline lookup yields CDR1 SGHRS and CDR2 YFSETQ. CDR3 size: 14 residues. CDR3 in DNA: TGCGCCAGCAGCCTACAGGGGTTCCGTTCACCCCTCCACTTT. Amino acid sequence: CASSLQGFRSPLHF.

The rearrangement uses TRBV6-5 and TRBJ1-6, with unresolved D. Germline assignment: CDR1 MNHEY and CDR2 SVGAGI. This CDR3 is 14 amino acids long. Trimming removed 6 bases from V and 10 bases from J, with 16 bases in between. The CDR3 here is CASSEIGPGSPLHF. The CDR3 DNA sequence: TGTGCCAGCAGCGAGATTGGCCCCGGATCACCCCTCCACTTT.